Described below is a single TCR beta chain sequence and its context. The data stem from a study of control samples from healthy donors and cancer patients. Looked up from germline, CDR1 is SEHNR and CDR2 is FQNEAQ (reference sequence). The CDR3 has 13 amino acids. Trimming took 1 base from V and 10 from J, leaving 8 bases between them. Data came from immunoSEQ multiplex PCR; TCRdb stores just in-frame clones and leaves some out. The data hold 30,000 or so clones, with roughly 94% observed a single time. This chain joins TRBV7-9 and TRBJ1-6; D gene ambiguous. Sample: blood. The receptor comes from a man in his 60s in good health. CDR3 amino acids: CASSLGPWSPLHF. In DNA, the CDR3 is TGTGCCAGCAGCTTAGGGCCTTGGTCACCCCTCCACTTT.